A few counts support the clone carrying this TCR beta chain. The antigen remains unidentified. TCRdb processed the 5' RACE reads anew with MiXCR; each CDR3 protein has one entry. Of just over 450,000 distinct CDR3 sequences listed, 11% to 15% were seen once; the top ten hold about 0.53%. V was pared by 7 bases and J by 2 bases, with 6 bases of the junction left unmatched. This CDR3 is built from 15 residues. Germline V CDR1 and CDR2: ENHRY, SYGVKD. The data originate from a study of identical twins. Study findings and constraints: Out-of-frame alpha sequences common to twins were enriched for low generation probability.

Healthy Caucasians, and only they, were the donors. This sample also belongs to another study, concerning yellow fever vaccine responses in identical twins. From that report: Twins' vaccine T cell response reportedly seemed partly convergent, partly personalized.

This receptor was taken from a woman aged 18 to 35 in good health. The chain links TRBV10-3 to TRBJ2-1; the match to TRBD2 covers 9 bases. Sequenced material: CD4+ T cells sorted from blood. This chain's CDR3 is CAITRGTSPYNEQFF. CDR3 nucleotide sequence: TGTGCCATCACCCGAGGGACTAGCCCCTACAATGAGCAGTTCTTC.